The 20 T cell receptor beta chains below all came from one sample that was sequenced in a study of shared clonotypes between healthy human individuals. Some clones are missing from TCRdb's copy, which holds only in-frame ones; the method was immunoSEQ multiplex PCR. The sample includes about 2.2 million clones, just under 95% seen only once; the top ten take roughly 1.7%. Terminally differentiated effector memory CD45RA+ cells were excluded from the naive CD8 cells, which were CD45RO-negative and positively selected for CCR7. The sample comprised naive CD8+ T cells from PBMCs. The receptors stem from a young man in good health. Some clones in this sample may be carry-over from other donors' samples.

Points on this clone: Distinct nucleotide sequences in the sample also encode this CDR3. The chain joins TRBV5-6 to TRBJ1-5; D remains ambiguous. Per germline, CDR1 SGHDT and CDR2 YYEEEE. Trimming stripped 0 bases from V and 4 bases from J, with 5 bases between. This CDR3 is built from 13 residues. CDR3 DNA: TGTGCCAGCAGCTTGGGCCTAAATCAGCCCCAGCATTTT. Translating gives CASSLGLNQPQHF.

V is TRBV28 and J is TRBJ2-2; D is uncertain. Germline assignment: CDR1 MDHEN and CDR2 SYDVKM. This CDR3 contains 14 residues. V was clipped by 8 bases and J by 7 bases, with 17 bases between them. The CDR3 DNA reads as TGTGCCAGCGTAGGACGACCGTCGGGCGGGGAGCTGTTTTTT. Translating it yields CASVGRPSGGELFF. The full variable domain, completed using reference TRBV28 and TRBJ2-2, is DVKVTQSSRYLVKRTGEKVFLECVQDMDHENMFWYRQDPGLGLRLIYFSYDVKMKEKGDIPEGYSVSREKKERFSLILESASTNQTSMYLCASVGRPSGGELFFGEGSRLTVL.

The rearrangement uses TRBV4-2 and TRBJ2-7; TRBD2 matches 11 bases. Per germline, CDR1 LGHNA and CDR2 YNFKEQ. J gave up 1 base and V 5 bases, and 7 bases lay outside the gene matches. The CDR3 extends over 16 amino acids. The CDR3 DNA sequence: TGTGCCAGCAGCTCGGGACTAGCGGAGGCATCCTACGAGCAGTACTTC. Its translation: CASSSGLAEASYEQYF.

The count of this clone is one. The chain's CDR3 is CASSLSIGAYEQYF. CDR3 nucleotide sequence: TGTGCCAGCAGTTTATCAATAGGAGCCTACGAGCAGTACTTC. The chain links TRBV27 to TRBJ2-7; the D is unclear. Per germline, CDR1 MNHEY and CDR2 SMNVEV (reference sequence). Trimming stripped 0 bases from V and 2 bases from J, with 8 bases between. There are 14 residues in the CDR3.

This clone was counted once. J is TRBJ1-2 and V is TRBV9; D not certain. Between the trimmed V and J ends, which lost 3 bases and 1 base, there was a span of 16 bases. Germline CDR1 is SGDLS and CDR2 is YYNGEE. This CDR3 has 16 residues. CDR3 DNA sequence: TGTGCCAGCAGCGGGATAGGGCACTCCTTTAACTATGGCTACACCTTC. The encoded protein is CASSGIGHSFNYGYTF.

The J gene is TRBJ1-2, the V gene TRBV28; TRBD1 matches at 9 bases. The germline gives CDR1 MDHEN, CDR2 SYDVKM. This CDR3 region has 15 residues. V gave up 5 bases and J gave up 7 bases; unmatched junction bases: 11. The CDR3 bases are TGTGCCAGCAGTCTGGGGGGACAGGGACGAAGTGGCTACACCTTC. Amino acid sequence: CASSLGGQGRSGYTF.

This clone appeared many times. V is TRBV7-6 and J is TRBJ2-7; TRBD1 aligns across 9 bases. The CDR3 loop spans 16 amino acids. The V segment lost 5 bases and the J segment 2 bases; nucleotides outside the gene matches: 10. Germline CDR1 and CDR2: SGHVS and FNYEAQ. This chain's CDR3 is CASSPDGGQGPYEQYF. DNA of the CDR3: TGTGCCAGCAGCCCGGACGGGGGACAGGGTCCCTACGAGCAGTACTTC.

The V gene is TRBV7-9, the J gene TRBJ1-2, with D maybe TRBD1 (5 bases). Germline CDR1 and CDR2: SEHNR and FQNEAQ (reference sequence). V was shortened by 11 bases and J by 5 bases, with 18 bases between the two germline ends. CDR3 length: 13 amino acids. The CDR3 region is CASFWGEGYGYTF. The CDR3 coding sequence is TGTGCCTCCTTTTGGGGGGAAGGGTATGGCTACACCTTC.

With regard to this clone: The same CDR3 can be traced to other DNA sequences in this sample. V gene TRBV27 combines with J gene TRBJ1-1, with 7 bases that match TRBD1. Looked up from germline, CDR1 is MNHEY and CDR2 is SMNVEV (reference sequence). The CDR3 loop spans 14 amino acids. Unmatched junction bases numbered 2, after V lost 3 bases and J lost 1 base. CDR3 sequence: CASSFRGGNTEAFF. CDR3 DNA: TGTGCCAGCAGTTTCAGGGGGGGGAACACTGAAGCTTTCTTT.

The chain carries TRBV7-3 and TRBJ2-3; TRBD2 matches at 9 bases. CDR3 length: 16 residues. Germline V gene lookup returns CDR1 SGHTA and CDR2 FQGTGA. V dropped 2 bases and J dropped 3; count of bases not matched to a gene: 6. This chain's CDR3 is CASSLVASGTTDTQYF. CDR3 nucleotide sequence: TGTGCCAGCAGCTTAGTCGCTAGCGGGACAACAGATACGCAGTATTTT.

The chain combines TRBV7-9 with TRBJ1-1; D is undetermined. Germline-derived CDR1 and CDR2 are SEHNR and FQNEAQ (reference sequence). V shed 7 bases and J shed 0 bases, with 9 bases lying between them. This CDR3 is built from 13 residues. CDR3 nucleotide sequence: TGTGCCAGCACGCCGTACTTGAACACTGAAGCTTTCTTT. Protein: CASTPYLNTEAFF.

The V gene is TRBV6-5, the J gene TRBJ1-4; TRBD1 might be the D (6 bases). Between the trimmed V and J ends, which lost 3 bases and 2 bases, there was a span of 10 bases. CDR1 and CDR2 (germline): MNHEY, SVGAGI. The CDR3 sequence is 15 residues long. CDR3 residues: CASSYGGGTNEKLFF. The CDR3 coding sequence is TGTGCCAGCAGTTATGGCGGGGGCACTAATGAAAAACTGTTTTTT.

The chain uses TRBV28 and TRBJ2-7, with D perhaps TRBD1 (5 bases). Germline values: CDR1 MDHEN, CDR2 SYDVKM. This CDR3 spans 14 amino acids. The V end was cut by 2 bases, the J end by 2 bases, with 10 bases between. In nucleotides, the CDR3 is TGTGCCAGCAGTTTACAGGGTGAAGCCTACGAGCAGTACTTC. Protein product: CASSLQGEAYEQYF.

The sample holds one count of this clone. The rearrangement uses TRBV4-3 and TRBJ1-3; D unresolved. The V end lost 4 bases, the J end lost 1 base, and 11 bases lay between the germline ends. CDR1 is LGHNA and CDR2 is YSLEER in the germline V gene. This CDR3 is built from 15 residues. CDR3 nucleotide sequence: TGCGCCAGCAGCCCTTACCCCGGTTCTGGAAACACCATATATTTT. Translating it yields CASSPYPGSGNTIYF.

The chain couples TRBV28 to TRBJ1-3; perhaps TRBD1 as D (5 bases). Germline V gives CDR1 MDHEN, CDR2 SYDVKM. V was trimmed by 6 bases and J by 2 bases, leaving 23 bases between them. There are 18 residues in the CDR3. CDR3: CASSAPGTAGRPGNTIYF. The CDR3 DNA is TGTGCCAGCAGCGCCCCCGGGACCGCGGGAAGGCCTGGAAACACCATATATTTT.

The chain carries TRBV15 and TRBJ1-1, with TRBD1 matching over 8 bases. The junction had 5 bases not matched to a gene; V was cut back by 5 bases and J by 0 bases. The CDR3 spans 15 residues. In germline, CDR1 is LNHNV, CDR2 YYDKDF (reference sequence). CDR3 nucleotide sequence: TGTGCCACCAGCGACCGGACAGGGATGAACACTGAAGCTTTCTTT. Amino acid sequence: CATSDRTGMNTEAFF.

The genes are TRBV19 and TRBJ1-2; tentatively, D is TRBD1 (6 bases). The length of the CDR3 is 14 residues. Germline V lookup: CDR1 LNHDA, CDR2 SQIVND (reference sequence). V lost 5 bases and J 4 bases, leaving 14 bases between the germline ends. The DNA of the CDR3 is TGTGCCAGTAGTCCATGGACAGCGAGCTATGGCTACACCTTC. This translates into CASSPWTASYGYTF.

The chain has TRBV11-2 and TRBJ2-7; D may be TRBD2 (6 bases). Germline V gene data show CDR1 as SGHAT and CDR2 as FQNNGV. This CDR3 spans 17 amino acids. V dropped 5 bases and J dropped 4 bases, with 24 bases sitting between them. In DNA, the CDR3 is TGTGCCAGCAGCCAGAATGGGTTCAGGGACTTTCAGTACGAGCAGTACTTC. Amino acid sequence: CASSQNGFRDFQYEQYF.

The count of this clone is one. The chain joins TRBV6-4 to TRBJ1-2; the D is unclear. The CDR3 is made up of 16 amino acids. Between the trimmed V and J ends, which lost 8 bases and 3 bases, there was a span of 22 bases. Germline V gene sequence: CDR1 MRHNA, CDR2 SNTAGT. In DNA, the CDR3 is TGTGCCAGCGTCATCTCTTCGCGAGGAGTAGACTATGGCTACACCTTC. Residues: CASVISSRGVDYGYTF.

The chain employs TRBV6-1 and TRBJ2-7; D is possibly TRBD2 (5 bases). The CDR3 covers 13 residues. V lost 5 bases and J 4 bases, leaving 12 bases between the germline ends. The germline V gene has CDR1 MNHNS and CDR2 SASEGT. In DNA, the CDR3 is TGTGCCAGCAGTCCCGCACCGGGGTACGAGCAGTACTTC. Residues: CASSPAPGYEQYF.